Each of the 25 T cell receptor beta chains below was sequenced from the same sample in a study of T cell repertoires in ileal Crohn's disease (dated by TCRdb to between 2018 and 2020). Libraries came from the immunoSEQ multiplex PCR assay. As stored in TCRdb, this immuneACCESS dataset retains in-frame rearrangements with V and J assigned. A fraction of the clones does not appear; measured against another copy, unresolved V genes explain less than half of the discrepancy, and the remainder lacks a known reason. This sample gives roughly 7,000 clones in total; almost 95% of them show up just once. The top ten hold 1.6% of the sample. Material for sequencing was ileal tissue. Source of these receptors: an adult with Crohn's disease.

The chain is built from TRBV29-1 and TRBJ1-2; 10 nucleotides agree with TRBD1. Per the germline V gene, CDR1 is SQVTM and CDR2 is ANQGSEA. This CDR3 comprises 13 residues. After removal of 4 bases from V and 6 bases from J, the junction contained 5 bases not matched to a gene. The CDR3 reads CSVVPTGGNGYTF. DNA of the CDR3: TGCAGCGTTGTCCCGACAGGGGGCAATGGCTACACCTTC.

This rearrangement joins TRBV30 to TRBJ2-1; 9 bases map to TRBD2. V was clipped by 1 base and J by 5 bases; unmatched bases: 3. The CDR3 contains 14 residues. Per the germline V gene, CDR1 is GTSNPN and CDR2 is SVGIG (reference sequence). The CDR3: CAWSDGGRDNEQFF. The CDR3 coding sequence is TGTGCCTGGAGTGACGGCGGGAGGGACAATGAGCAGTTCTTC.

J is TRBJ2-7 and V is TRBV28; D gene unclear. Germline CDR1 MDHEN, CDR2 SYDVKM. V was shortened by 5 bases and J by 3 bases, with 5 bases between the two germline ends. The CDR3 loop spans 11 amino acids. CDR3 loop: CASSPNYEQYF. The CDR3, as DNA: TGTGCCAGCAGTCCAAACTACGAGCAGTACTTC.

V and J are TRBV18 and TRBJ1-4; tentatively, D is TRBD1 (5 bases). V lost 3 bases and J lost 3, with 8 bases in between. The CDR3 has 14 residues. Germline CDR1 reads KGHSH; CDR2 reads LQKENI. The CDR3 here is CASSPGGANEKLFF. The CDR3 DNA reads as TGTGCCAGCTCACCGGGGGGAGCTAATGAAAAACTGTTTTTT.

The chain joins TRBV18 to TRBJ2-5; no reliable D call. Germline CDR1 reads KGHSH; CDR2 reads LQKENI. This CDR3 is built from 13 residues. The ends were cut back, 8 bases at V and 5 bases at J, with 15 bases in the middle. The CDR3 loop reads CASTPGISETQYF. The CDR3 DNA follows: TGTGCCAGCACCCCAGGAATAAGCGAGACCCAGTACTTC.

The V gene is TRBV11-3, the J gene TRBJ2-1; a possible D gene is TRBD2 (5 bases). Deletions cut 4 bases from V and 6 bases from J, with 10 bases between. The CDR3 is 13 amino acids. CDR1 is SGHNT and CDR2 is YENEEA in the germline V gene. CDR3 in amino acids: CASSSRTGNEQFF. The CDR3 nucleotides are TGTGCCAGCAGCTCCCGGACTGGCAATGAGCAGTTCTTC.

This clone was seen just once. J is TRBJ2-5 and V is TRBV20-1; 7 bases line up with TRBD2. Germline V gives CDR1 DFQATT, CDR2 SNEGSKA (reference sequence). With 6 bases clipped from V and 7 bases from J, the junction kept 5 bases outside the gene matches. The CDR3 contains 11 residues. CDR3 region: CSAGDYGTQYF. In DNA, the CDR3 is TGCAGTGCGGGGGACTACGGGACCCAGTACTTC.

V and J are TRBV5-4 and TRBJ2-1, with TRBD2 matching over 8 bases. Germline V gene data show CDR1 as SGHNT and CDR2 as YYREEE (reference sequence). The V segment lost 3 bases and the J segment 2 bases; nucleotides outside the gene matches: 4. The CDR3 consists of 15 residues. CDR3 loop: CASSSGRAPYNEQFF. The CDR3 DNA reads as TGTGCCAGCAGCTCCGGGAGGGCCCCCTACAATGAGCAGTTCTTC.

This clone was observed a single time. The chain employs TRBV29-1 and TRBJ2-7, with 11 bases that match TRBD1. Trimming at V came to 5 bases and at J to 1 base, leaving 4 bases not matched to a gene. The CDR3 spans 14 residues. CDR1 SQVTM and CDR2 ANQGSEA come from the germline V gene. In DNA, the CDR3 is TGCAGCGTTAAAGGGACAGGGGGTTCCTACGAGCAGTACTTC. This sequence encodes CSVKGTGGSYEQYF.

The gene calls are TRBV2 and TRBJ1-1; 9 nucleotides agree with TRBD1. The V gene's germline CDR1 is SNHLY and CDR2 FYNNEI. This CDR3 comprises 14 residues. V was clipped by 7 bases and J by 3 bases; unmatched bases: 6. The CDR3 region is CASMTGQGYTEAFF. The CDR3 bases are TGTGCCAGCATGACGGGACAGGGTTACACTGAAGCTTTCTTT.

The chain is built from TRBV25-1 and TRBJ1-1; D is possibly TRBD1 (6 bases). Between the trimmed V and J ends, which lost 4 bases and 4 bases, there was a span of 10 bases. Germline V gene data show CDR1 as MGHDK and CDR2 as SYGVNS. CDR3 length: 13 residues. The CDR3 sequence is CASSATGATEAFF. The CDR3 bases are TGTGCCAGCAGTGCGACAGGAGCCACTGAAGCTTTCTTT.

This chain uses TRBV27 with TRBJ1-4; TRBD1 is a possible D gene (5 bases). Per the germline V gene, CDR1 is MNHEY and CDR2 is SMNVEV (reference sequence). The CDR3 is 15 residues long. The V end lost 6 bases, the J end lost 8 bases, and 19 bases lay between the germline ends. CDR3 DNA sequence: TGTGCCAGCAGCCCCGGGGGGGGGTACGGGGAAAAACTGTTTTTT. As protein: CASSPGGGYGEKLFF.

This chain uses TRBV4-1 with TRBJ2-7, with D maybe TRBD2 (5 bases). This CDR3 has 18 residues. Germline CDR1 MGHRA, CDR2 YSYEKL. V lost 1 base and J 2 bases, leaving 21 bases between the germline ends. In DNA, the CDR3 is TGCGCCAGCAGCCAAGGGCCCCGGGCTAGCCCAAATCCCTACGAGCAGTACTTC. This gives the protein CASSQGPRASPNPYEQYF.

The CDR3: CSITGGNTIYF. The CDR3 coding sequence is TGCAGCATAACAGGGGGAAACACCATATATTTT. The chain couples TRBV29-1 to TRBJ1-3, with a possible D match to TRBD1 (6 bases). The length of the CDR3 is 11 residues. Trimming took 8 bases from V and 4 from J, leaving 9 bases between them. The germline V gene has CDR1 SQVTM and CDR2 ANQGSEA.

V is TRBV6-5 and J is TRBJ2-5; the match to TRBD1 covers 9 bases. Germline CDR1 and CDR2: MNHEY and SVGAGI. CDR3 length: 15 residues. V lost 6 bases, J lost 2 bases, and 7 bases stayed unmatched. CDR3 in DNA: TGTGCCAGCAGCCCGGGACAGGGATATCAAGAGACCCAGTACTTC. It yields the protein CASSPGQGYQETQYF.

As DNA, the CDR3 is TGTGCCAGCAGCCAGTGGGGGGGACAAGAGACCCAGTACTTC. As protein: CASSQWGGQETQYF. The chain recombines TRBV11-1 with TRBJ2-5, with 7 bases matching TRBD2. V lost 5 bases and J lost 2; bases outside the gene matches: 5. Germline V gene lookup returns CDR1 SGHAT and CDR2 FQDESV (reference sequence). The CDR3 is 14 amino acids.

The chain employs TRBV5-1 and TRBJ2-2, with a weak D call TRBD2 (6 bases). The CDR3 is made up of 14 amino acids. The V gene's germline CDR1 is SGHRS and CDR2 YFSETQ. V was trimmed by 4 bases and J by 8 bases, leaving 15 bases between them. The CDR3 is CASSVRAAGGELFF. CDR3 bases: TGCGCCAGCAGCGTCCGGGCGGCGGGGGGGGAGCTGTTTTTT.

The CDR3 nucleotides read TGTGCCTGGAGTGCCCAGAAAGTCTCTGGAAACACCATATATTTT. Its translation: CAWSAQKVSGNTIYF. This chain uses TRBV30 with TRBJ1-3; D is undetermined. Germline-derived CDR1 and CDR2 are GTSNPN and SVGIG (reference sequence). The ends were cut back, 1 base at V and 0 bases at J, with 10 bases in the middle. CDR3 size: 15 residues. Supplemented by reference TRBV30 and TRBJ1-3, the full variable domain reads SQTIHQWPATLVQPVGSPLSLECTVEGTSNPNLYWYRQAAGRGLQLLFYSVGIGQISSEVPQNLSASRPQDRQFILSSKKLLLSDSGFYLCAWSAQKVSGNTIYFGEGSWLTVV.

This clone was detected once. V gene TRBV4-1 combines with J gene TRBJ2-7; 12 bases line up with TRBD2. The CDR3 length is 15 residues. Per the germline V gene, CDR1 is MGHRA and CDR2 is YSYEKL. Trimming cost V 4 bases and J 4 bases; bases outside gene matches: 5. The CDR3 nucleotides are TGCGCCAGCAGCCTTAGGACTAGCGGGACTTACGAGCAGTACTTC. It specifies CASSLRTSGTYEQYF.

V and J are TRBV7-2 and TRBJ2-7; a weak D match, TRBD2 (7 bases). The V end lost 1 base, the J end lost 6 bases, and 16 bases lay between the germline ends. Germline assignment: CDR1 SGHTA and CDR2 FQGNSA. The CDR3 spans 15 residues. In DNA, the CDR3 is TGTGCCAGCAGCTTAGTGCGGGGGCCAGGTGGCGAGCAGTACTTC. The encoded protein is CASSLVRGPGGEQYF.

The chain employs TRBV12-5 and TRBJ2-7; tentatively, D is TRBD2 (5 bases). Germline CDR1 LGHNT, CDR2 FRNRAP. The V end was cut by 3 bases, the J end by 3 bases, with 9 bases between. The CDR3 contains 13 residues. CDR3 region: CASGFGESYEQYF. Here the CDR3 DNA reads TGTGCTAGTGGTTTTGGGGAGAGCTACGAGCAGTACTTC.

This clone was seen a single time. CDR3 DNA sequence: TGTGCCAGCAGTGAAGTACTTCCGGTGGAGACCCAGTACTTC. The encoded protein is CASSEVLPVETQYF. This sequence joins TRBV6-1 and TRBJ2-5; D not resolved. Germline V lookup: CDR1 MNHNS, CDR2 SASEGT. The V and J ends lost 1 base and 5 bases respectively, with 11 bases between them. The CDR3 runs 14 residues.

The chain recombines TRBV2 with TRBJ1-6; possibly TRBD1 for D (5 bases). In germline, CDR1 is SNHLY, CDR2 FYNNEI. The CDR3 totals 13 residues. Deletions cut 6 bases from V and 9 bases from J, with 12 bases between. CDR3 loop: CASRDTGRSPLHF. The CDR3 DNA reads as TGTGCCAGCAGGGATACAGGTCGTTCACCCCTCCACTTT.

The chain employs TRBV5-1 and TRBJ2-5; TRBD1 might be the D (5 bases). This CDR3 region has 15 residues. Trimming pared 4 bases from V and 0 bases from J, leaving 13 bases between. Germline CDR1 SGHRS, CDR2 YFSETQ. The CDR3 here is CASSPYRTNQETQYF. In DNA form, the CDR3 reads TGCGCCAGCAGCCCATACCGGACAAACCAAGAGACCCAGTACTTC.

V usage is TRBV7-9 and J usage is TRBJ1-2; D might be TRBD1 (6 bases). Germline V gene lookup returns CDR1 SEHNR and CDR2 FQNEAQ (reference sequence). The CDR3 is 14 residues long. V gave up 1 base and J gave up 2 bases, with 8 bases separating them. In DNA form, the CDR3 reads TGTGCCAGCAGCTTAGTCCAGGGGAACTATGGCTACACCTTC. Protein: CASSLVQGNYGYTF.